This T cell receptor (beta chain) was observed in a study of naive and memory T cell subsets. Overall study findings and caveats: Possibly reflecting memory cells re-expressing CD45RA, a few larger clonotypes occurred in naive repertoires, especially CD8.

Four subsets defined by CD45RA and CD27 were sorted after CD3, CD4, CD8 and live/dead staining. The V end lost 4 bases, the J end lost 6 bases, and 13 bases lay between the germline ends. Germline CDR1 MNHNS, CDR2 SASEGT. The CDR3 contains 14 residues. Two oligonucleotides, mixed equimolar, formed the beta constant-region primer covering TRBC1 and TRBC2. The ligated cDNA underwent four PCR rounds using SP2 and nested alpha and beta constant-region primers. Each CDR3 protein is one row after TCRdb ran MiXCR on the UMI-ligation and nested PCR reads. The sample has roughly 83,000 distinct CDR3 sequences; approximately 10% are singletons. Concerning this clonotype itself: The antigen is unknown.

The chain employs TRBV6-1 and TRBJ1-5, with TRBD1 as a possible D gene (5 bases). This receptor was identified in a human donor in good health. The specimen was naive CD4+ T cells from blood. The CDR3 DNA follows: TGTGCCAGCAGTGCGGAGAGGGGAAGTCAGCCCCAGCATTTT. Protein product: CASSAERGSQPQHF.